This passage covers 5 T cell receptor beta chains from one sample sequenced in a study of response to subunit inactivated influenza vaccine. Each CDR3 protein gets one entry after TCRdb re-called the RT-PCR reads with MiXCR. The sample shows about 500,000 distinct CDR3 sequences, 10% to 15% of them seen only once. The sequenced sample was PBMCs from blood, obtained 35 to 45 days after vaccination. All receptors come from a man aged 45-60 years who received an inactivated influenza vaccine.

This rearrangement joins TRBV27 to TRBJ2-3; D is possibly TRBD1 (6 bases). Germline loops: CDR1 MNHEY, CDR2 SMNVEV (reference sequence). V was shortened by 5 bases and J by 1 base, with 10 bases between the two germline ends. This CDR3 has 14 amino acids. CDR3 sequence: CASSRGQRTDTQYF. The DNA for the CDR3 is TGTGCCAGCAGTCGCGGACAGCGCACAGATACGCAGTATTTT.

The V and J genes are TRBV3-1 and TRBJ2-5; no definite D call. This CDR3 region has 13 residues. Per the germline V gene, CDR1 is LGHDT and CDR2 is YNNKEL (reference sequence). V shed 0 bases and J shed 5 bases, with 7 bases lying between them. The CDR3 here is CASSQDFLETQYF. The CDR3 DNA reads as TGTGCCAGCAGCCAAGATTTTTTGGAGACCCAGTACTTC.

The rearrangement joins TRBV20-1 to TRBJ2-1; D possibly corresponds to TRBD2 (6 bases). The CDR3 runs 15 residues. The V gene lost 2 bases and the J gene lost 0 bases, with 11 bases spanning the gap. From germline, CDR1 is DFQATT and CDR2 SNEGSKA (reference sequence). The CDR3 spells CSARSGASSYNEQFF. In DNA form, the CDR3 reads TGCAGTGCTAGATCGGGAGCCAGCTCCTACAATGAGCAGTTCTTC.

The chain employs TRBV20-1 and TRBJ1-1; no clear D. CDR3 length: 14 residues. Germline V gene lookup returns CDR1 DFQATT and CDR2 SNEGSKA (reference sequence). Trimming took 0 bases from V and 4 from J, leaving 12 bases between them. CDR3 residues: CSARDTTVSTEAFF. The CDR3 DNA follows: TGCAGTGCTAGAGATACGACTGTGAGCACTGAAGCTTTCTTT.

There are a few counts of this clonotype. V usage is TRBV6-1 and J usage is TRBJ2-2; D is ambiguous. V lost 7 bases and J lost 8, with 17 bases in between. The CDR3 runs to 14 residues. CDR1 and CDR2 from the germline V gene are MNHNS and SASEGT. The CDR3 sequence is CASIQEWREGELFF. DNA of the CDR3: TGTGCCAGCATTCAGGAGTGGCGTGAGGGGGAGCTGTTTTTT.